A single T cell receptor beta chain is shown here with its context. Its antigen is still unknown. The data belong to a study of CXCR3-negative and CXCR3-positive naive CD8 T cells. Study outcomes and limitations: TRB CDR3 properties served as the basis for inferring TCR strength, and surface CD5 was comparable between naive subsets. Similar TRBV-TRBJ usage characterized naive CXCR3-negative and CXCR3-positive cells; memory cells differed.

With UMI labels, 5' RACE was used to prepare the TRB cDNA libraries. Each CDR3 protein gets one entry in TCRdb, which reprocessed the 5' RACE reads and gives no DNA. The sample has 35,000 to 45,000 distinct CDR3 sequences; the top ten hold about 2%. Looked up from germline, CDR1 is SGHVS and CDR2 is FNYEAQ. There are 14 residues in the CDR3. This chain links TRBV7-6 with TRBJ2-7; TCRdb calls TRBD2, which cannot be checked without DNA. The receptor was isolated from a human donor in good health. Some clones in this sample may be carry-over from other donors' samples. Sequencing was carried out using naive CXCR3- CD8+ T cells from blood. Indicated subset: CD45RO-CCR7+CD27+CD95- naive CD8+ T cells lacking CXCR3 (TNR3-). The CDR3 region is CASSLGLLAGEQYF.